A single TCR beta chain is shown here with its context. Its antigen remains unidentified. The data belong to a study of yellow fever vaccine responses in identical twins. Study-wide results and caveats: Twins' vaccine T cell responses were reported to seem partly convergent and partly personalized.

A single record per CDR3 protein comes from TCRdb applying MiXCR to the RT-PCR reads. The table records 20,000 to 25,000 distinct CDR3 sequences, over 75% of them present only once. Germline-derived CDR1 and CDR2 are LGHNT and FRNRAP. CDR3 length: 13 residues. Trimming took 7 bases from V and 2 from J, leaving 12 bases between them. The TCR sequence derives from a woman under 30 who received the yellow fever vaccine. This sequence joins TRBV12-5 and TRBJ2-7, with a weak D call TRBD1 (5 bases). The sample was T cells from blood (PBMCs), unsorted or a sorted subset (not recorded which), taken before or after yellow fever vaccination (not recorded which). Here the CDR3 DNA reads TGTGCTAGTGTCTTGGACACAGCCTACGAGCAGTACTTC. This translates into CASVLDTAYEQYF.